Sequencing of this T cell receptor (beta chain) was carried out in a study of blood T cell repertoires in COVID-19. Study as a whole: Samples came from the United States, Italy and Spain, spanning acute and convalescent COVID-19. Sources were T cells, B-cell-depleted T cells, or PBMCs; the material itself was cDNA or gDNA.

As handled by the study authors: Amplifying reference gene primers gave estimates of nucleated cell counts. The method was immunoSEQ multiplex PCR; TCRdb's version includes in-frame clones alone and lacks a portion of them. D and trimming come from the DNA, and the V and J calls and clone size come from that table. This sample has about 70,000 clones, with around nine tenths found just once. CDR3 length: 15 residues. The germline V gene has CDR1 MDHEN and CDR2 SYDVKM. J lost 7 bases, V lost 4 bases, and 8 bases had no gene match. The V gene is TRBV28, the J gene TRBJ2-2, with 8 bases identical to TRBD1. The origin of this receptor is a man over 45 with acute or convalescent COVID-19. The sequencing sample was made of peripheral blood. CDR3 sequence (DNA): TGTGCCAGCAGTTCTCCCAGGGGGCGCGTCGGGGAGCTGTTTTTT. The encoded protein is CASSSPRGRVGELFF.